These 18 T cell receptor beta chains came from one sample sequenced in a study of shared T cell receptors in the human thymus. The repertoire was sequenced with immunoSEQ multiplex PCR; TCRdb's copy has only in-frame clones and lacks some. The data show about 610,000 clones, 85% to 90% seen once. The same specimen was also included in a second study, on human thymus T cells.

The source material was thymocytes. These receptors were collected from a boy in the first two years of life with a congenital heart defect.

The V gene is TRBV5-6, the J gene TRBJ1-2, with D unresolved. CDR3 length: 13 residues. The V end lost 1 base, the J end lost 4 bases, and 8 bases lay between the germline ends. Germline assignment: CDR1 SGHDT and CDR2 YYEEEE. The CDR3 loop reads CASSLTLAYGYTF. In DNA, the CDR3 is TGTGCCAGCAGCTTGACCCTGGCCTATGGCTACACCTTC.

The rearrangement links TRBV7-2 to TRBJ2-7; the D is unclear. This CDR3 has 15 residues. V was cut by 1 base and J by 2 bases, with 12 bases left in between. Germline lookup yields CDR1 SGHTA and CDR2 FQGNSA. CDR3 loop: CASSLDVAKTYEQYF. The CDR3 region has the DNA TGTGCCAGCAGCTTAGACGTGGCCAAAACCTACGAGCAGTACTTC.

This clone was seen only once. V gene TRBV28 combines with J gene TRBJ2-5, with 8 nucleotides matching TRBD1. The J call may be in error: the DNA end matches TRBJ2-7 better. The CDR3 is made up of 14 amino acids. CDR1 is MDHEN and CDR2 is SYDVKM in the germline V gene. In nucleotides, the CDR3 is TGTGCCAGCAGTTCCAGGGGGCGCTTCTACGAGCAGTACTTC. Amino acid sequence: CASSSRGRFYEQYF.

V and J are TRBV27 and TRBJ2-7; D is possibly TRBD2 (7 bases). Germline CDR1 and CDR2: MNHEY and SMNVEV (reference sequence). Trimming took off 6 bases at V and 5 bases at J, with 11 bases between the two ends. This CDR3 comprises 12 residues. The CDR3, as DNA: TGTGCCAGCAGGGGAGGGGGGAACGAGCAGTACTTC. Encoded protein: CASRGGGNEQYF.

The chain employs TRBV5-6 and TRBJ2-7; 11 nucleotides agree with TRBD1. In germline, CDR1 is SGHDT, CDR2 YYEEEE. The CDR3 runs to 14 residues. The trim removed 4 bases at V and 2 bases at J, leaving 2 bases unmatched. CDR3 in DNA: TGTGCCAGCAGCAAGGGACAGGGGGCCTACGAGCAGTACTTC. It specifies CASSKGQGAYEQYF.

The chain links TRBV19 to TRBJ2-1, with 7 positions matching TRBD2. The CDR3 spans 16 residues. CDR1 and CDR2 (germline): LNHDA, SQIVND (reference sequence). Trimming took 4 bases from V and 4 from J; bases not matched to a gene: 10. CDR3 region: CASSRPPGLLYNEQFF. The CDR3 bases are TGTGCCAGTAGTAGACCGCCGGGACTACTATACAATGAGCAGTTCTTC.

V gene TRBV11-2 combines with J gene TRBJ2-2, with D possibly TRBD1 on 5 matching bases. There are 18 residues in the CDR3. Trimming pared 0 bases from V and 1 base from J, leaving 15 bases between. Germline lookup yields CDR1 SGHAT and CDR2 FQNNGV. DNA of the CDR3: TGTGCCAGCAGCTTAGATAAGGGAAACAGGATGAACACCGGGGAGCTGTTTTTT. Encoded protein: CASSLDKGNRMNTGELFF.

V gene TRBV19 combines with J gene TRBJ1-5; 7 bases agree with TRBD1. V was clipped by 1 base and J by 0 bases; unmatched bases: 12. CDR1 and CDR2 from the germline V gene are LNHDA and SQIVND (reference sequence). This CDR3 is built from 19 residues. The CDR3 region has the DNA TGTGCCAGTAGTATAGGGGGCCAAGAGGGGGCTTATAGCAATCAGCCCCAGCATTTT. Its protein is CASSIGGQEGAYSNQPQHF.

The V gene is TRBV21-1, the J gene TRBJ1-5. TRBV21-1 represents a pseudogene. This CDR3 comprises 15 residues. This CDR3 is CASHPKGGLNQPQHF. The CDR3 DNA sequence: TGTGCCAGCCACCCCAAGGGAGGGCTCAATCAGCCCCAGCATTTT.

The rearrangement uses TRBV6-1 and TRBJ2-3; tentatively, D is TRBD2 (5 bases). The CDR3 loop spans 16 amino acids. CDR1 is MNHNS and CDR2 is SASEGT in the germline V gene. Trimming shortened V by 2 bases and J by 0 bases, and 12 bases separated the two germline ends. The CDR3 DNA reads TGTGCCAGCAGTGAAATGAGGACTGATAGCACAGATACGCAGTATTTT. It is translated as CASSEMRTDSTDTQYF.

This rearrangement joins TRBV29-1 to TRBJ2-3; TRBD2 matches at 7 bases. The CDR3 is 15 amino acids. Germline-derived CDR1 and CDR2 are SQVTM and ANQGSEA. The V gene end was trimmed by 6 bases and the J gene end by 0 bases; junction bases not matched to a gene: 9. CDR3 sequence reads: CSVGGSRRSTDTQYF. The CDR3 region has the DNA TGCAGCGTGGGCGGGAGTCGGAGGAGCACAGATACGCAGTATTTT.

The gene calls are TRBV18 and TRBJ2-3; a weak D match, TRBD2 (6 bases). Trimming cost V 2 bases and J 2 bases, with 11 bases left between them. Looked up from germline, CDR1 is KGHSH and CDR2 is LQKENI. This CDR3 has 15 amino acids. The CDR3 DNA follows: TGTGCCAGCTCACCAACGGGAGTTACCACAGATACGCAGTATTTT. Its protein is CASSPTGVTTDTQYF.

The chain couples TRBV12-5 to TRBJ1-2; D not certain. The germline CDR1 and CDR2 sequences are LGHNT and FRNRAP. The CDR3 contains 13 residues. The CDR3 sequence is CATGPTSNYGYTF. Here the CDR3 DNA reads TGTGCCACCGGACCCACTAGTAACTATGGCTACACCTTC.

This rearrangement joins TRBV5-1 to TRBJ1-5; 9 bases agree with TRBD1. The CDR3 totals 16 residues. V was pared by 4 bases and J by 4 bases, with 9 bases of the junction left unmatched. Germline assignment: CDR1 SGHRS and CDR2 YFSETQ. The CDR3 nucleotides read TGCGCCAGCAGCCCACAGTCGACAGGGGGTAATCAGCCCCAGCATTTT. It encodes CASSPQSTGGNQPQHF.

This chain uses TRBV28 with TRBJ1-4; TRBD1 aligns across 7 bases. The trim removed 5 bases at V and 8 bases at J, leaving 11 bases unmatched. Germline values: CDR1 MDHEN, CDR2 SYDVKM. This CDR3 contains 15 residues. For the CDR3, the DNA is TGTGCCAGCAGTACCCGACAGGGTGTAGACGAAAAACTGTTTTTT. Translated: CASSTRQGVDEKLFF.

The rearrangement joins TRBV5-4 to TRBJ2-5, with D possibly TRBD2 on 5 matching bases. This CDR3 spans 13 amino acids. The germline V gene encodes CDR1 SGHNT and CDR2 YYREEE (reference sequence). Trimming shortened V by 3 bases and J by 3 bases, and 9 bases separated the two germline ends. The chain's CDR3 is CASSSGNKETQYF. DNA of the CDR3: TGTGCCAGCAGCTCGGGGAATAAAGAGACCCAGTACTTC.

In this sample, this clone turned up once. J is TRBJ1-5 and V is TRBV30; no clear D. The CDR3 spans 16 residues. The V end lost 0 bases, the J end lost 0 bases, and 12 bases lay between the germline ends. Germline CDR1 and CDR2: GTSNPN and SVGIG (reference sequence). CDR3 in amino acids: CAWSVQYPYSNQPQHF. CDR3 coding DNA: TGTGCCTGGAGTGTACAGTACCCTTATAGCAATCAGCCCCAGCATTTT.

This chain connects TRBV5-1 to TRBJ2-7, with D tentatively TRBD1 (5 bases). The CDR3 extends over 14 amino acids. Trimming cost V 1 base and J 2 bases, with 10 bases left between them. From germline, CDR1 is SGHRS and CDR2 YFSETQ. Here the CDR3 reads CASSLLRTPYEQYF. The CDR3 coding sequence is TGCGCCAGCAGCTTGTTAAGGACACCCTACGAGCAGTACTTC.